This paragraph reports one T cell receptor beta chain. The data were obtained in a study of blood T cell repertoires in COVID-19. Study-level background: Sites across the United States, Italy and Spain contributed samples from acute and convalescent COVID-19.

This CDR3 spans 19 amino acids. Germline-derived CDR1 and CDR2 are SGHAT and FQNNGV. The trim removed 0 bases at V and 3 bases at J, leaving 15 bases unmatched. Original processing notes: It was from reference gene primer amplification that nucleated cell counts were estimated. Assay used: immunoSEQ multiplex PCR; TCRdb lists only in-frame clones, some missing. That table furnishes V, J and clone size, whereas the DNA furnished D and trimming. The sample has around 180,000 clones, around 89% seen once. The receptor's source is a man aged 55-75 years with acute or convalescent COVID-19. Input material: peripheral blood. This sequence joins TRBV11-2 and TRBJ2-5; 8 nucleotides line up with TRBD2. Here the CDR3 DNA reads TGTGCCAGCAGCTTAGACGGGACTAGGTATATGGGGACCAAAGAGACCCAGTACTTC. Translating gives CASSLDGTRYMGTKETQYF.